The present TCR beta chain was sequenced within a study of blood T cell repertoires in COVID-19. Looked up from germline, CDR1 is SGHRS and CDR2 is YFSETQ. The CDR3 has 12 amino acids. Trimming pared 6 bases from V and 3 bases from J, leaving 9 bases between. Membership in each cohort depended on participant-reported clinical history. Recovery among Cohort 3 donors was established by two negative PCRs, clearance, or symptom resolution. Data came from immunoSEQ multiplex PCR; TCRdb stores just in-frame clones and leaves some out. This sample has 180,000 or so clones; 75% to 85% occur once, and the top ten carry 15%.

Material for sequencing was PBMCs or T cells enriched from blood (not recorded which). The rearrangement joins TRBV5-1 to TRBJ1-2; D possibly corresponds to TRBD1 (5 bases). This TCR was sampled from a man in his fifties who had recovered from COVID-19. CDR3 sequence (DNA): TGCGCCAGCACGGGGGAAGACTATGGCTACACCTTC. Translating it yields CASTGEDYGYTF.